This T cell receptor (beta chain) was obtained from a study of tumor and adjacent non-tumor tissue in lung cancer. Study outcomes and limitations: Compared with tumor, normal lung showed significantly lower TCR diversity.

The CDR3 sequence is 14 residues long. The germline V gene has CDR1 SGHAT and CDR2 FQDESV (reference sequence). With 3 bases removed from V and 0 bases from J, the gap between germline ends came to 9 bases. Three rounds of nested PCR, following a modified ARM-PCR protocol, produced the TCRbeta library. TCRdb reprocessed the multiplex PCR reads with MiXCR, giving one entry per CDR3 protein. The sample holds 75,000 to 80,000 distinct CDR3 sequences, roughly 80% seen once. This clonotype was picked up a small number of times. Its antigen is currently unknown. This sample's RNA came from whole unsorted tissue. Chemotherapy-naive patients with new lung cancer underwent thoracic surgery in China, August–late 2014.

Sequencing was carried out using lung tumor tissue. This chain uses TRBV11-1 with TRBJ2-7; tentatively, D is TRBD1 or TRBD2 (5 bases each). The sequence came from a woman aged 45-65 years with non-small cell lung cancer. CDR3 amino acids: CASSFGGPSYEQYV. DNA of the CDR3: TGTGCCAGCAGCTTTGGGGGACCCTCCTACGAGCAGTACGTC.